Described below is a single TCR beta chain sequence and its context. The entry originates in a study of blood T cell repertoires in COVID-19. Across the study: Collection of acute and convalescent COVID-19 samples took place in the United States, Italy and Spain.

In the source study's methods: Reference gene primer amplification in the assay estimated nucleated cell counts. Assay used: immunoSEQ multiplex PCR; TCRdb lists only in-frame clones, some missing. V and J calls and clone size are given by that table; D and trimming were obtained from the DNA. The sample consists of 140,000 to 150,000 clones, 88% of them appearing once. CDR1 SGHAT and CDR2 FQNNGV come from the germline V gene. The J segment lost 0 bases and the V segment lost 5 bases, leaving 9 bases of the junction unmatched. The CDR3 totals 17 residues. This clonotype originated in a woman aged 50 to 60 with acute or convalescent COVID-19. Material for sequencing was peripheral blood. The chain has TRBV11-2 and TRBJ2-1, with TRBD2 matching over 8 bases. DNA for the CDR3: TGTGCCAGCAGCCCTCGAGGAGCGGGGGCCTCCTACAATGAGCAGTTCTTC. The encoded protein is CASSPRGAGASYNEQFF.